This paragraph reports one T cell receptor (beta chain). Its binding antigen is unknown. The record has no base qualities; no much larger clone is one base away. Each collaborating institution followed its own protocols to collect whole blood in K2EDTA tubes. Collaborator samples were shipped for TCRbeta analysis as frozen whole blood, isolated PBMCs, or DNA extracted from either sample type. This sample stems from a study of blood T cell repertoires in COVID-19 (TCRdb year 2020). A note on the overall study: Collaborator samples came from the United States, Italy and Spain and covered acute and convalescent phases of COVID-19. The repertoires were made available in a free public database intended to serve as a resource for research on the immune response to SARS-CoV-2. Nearly every sample came with metadata listing a de-identified subject ID, COVID-19 status, age in years and sex. Samples came from the ongoing ImmuneRACE study (first 160 participants) plus 1,254 subjects from 6 global collaborators. The dataset comprised deeply sampled blood TCRbeta repertoires from subjects exposed to, actively infected with, or recovered from COVID-19. The material from the prospective study consisted of cDNA or gDNA derived from T cells, B-cell-depleted T cells, or PBMCs. Where available, HLA class I and class II types were taken from metadata supplied by the sample provider and were not determined by assay-based typing.

The germline V gene (reference sequence) sets CDR1 to MNHEY and CDR2 to SMNVEV. V is clipped by 3 bases and J by 5 bases, and the sequence between their germline boundaries is 11 bases long. The CDR3 sequence holds 13 residues, the cysteine and phenylalanine included. Only CDR3 DNA remains: 39 bases, in frame from the first base. TCRbeta CDR3 regions were amplified from genomic DNA by means of the immunoSEQ Assay, a bias-controlled multiplex PCR. In the paper's pipeline: Within the assay, amplification of reference gene primers was used to estimate how many nucleated cells each sample contained. To quantify the absolute abundance of each unique TCRbeta CDR3 rearrangement, sequence reads were collapsed and filtered. For each sample, productive Simpson clonality was calculated by taking the square root of Simpson's diversity index across productive rearrangements. TCRdb limited this immuneACCESS table to in-frame rearrangements with V and J called. A share of clones is missing; checked studies link under half to unresolved V genes, and the rest is unexplained. V and J calls and clone size follow that table, whereas D and trimming were derived from the DNA. This sample gives hundreds of thousands of clones in total; around 87% of them show up just once. About 2% of the sample belongs to the ten largest clones.

Broader findings and caveats from the paper: The amount of clinical and demographic metadata varied by source and participant and was provided uncurated.

The clonotype was recovered from a young man with active or convalescent COVID-19. The chain was built from TRBV27 and TRBJ2-7; 6 matching bases give a weak D call of TRBD1. The material sequenced was peripheral blood. CDR3 region: CASSFTGFDEQYF. The nucleotide sequence reads TGTGCCAGCAGTTTCACAGGGTTCGACGAGCAGTACTTC.